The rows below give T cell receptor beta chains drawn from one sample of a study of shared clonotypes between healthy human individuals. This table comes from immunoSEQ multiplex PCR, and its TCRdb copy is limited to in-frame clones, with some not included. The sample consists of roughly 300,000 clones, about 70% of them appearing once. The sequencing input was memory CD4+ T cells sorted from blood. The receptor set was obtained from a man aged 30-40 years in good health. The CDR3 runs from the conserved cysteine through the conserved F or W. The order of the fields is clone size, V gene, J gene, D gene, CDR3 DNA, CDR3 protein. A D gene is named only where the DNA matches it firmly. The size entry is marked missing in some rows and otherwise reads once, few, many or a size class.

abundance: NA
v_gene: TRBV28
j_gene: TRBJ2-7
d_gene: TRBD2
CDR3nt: TGTGCCAGCATGCGGGAGAACGAGCAGTACTTC
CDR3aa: CASMRENEQYF

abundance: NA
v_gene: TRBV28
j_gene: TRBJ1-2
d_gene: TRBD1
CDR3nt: TGTGCCAGCAGTCCCGCGGCAGGGGGGCTTAACTATGGCTACACCTTC
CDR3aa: CASSPAAGGLNYGYTF

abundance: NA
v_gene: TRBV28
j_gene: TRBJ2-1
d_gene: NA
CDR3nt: TGTGCCAGCAGTCTAACATCCGCTGAGCAGTTCTTC
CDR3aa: CASSLTSAEQFF

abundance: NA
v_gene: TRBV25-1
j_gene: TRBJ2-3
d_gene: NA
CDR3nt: TGTGCCAGCAGGAAGGGAGAATATTTCACAGATACGCAGTATTTT
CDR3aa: CASRKGEYFTDTQYF

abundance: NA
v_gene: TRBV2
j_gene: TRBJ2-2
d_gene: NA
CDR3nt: TGTGCCAGCACCACCCCCCTCAGCCTCGGGGAGCTGTTTTTT
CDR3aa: CASTTPLSLGELFF

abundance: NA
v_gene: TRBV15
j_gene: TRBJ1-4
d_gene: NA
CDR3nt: TGTGCCACCAGCAGGACTACAGGGACCTCTAATGAAAAACTGTTTTTT
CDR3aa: CATSRTTGTSNEKLFF

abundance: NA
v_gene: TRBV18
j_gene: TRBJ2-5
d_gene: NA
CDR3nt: TGTGCCAGCTCACCGTATAGTAACGCAGAGACCCAGTACTTC
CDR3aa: CASSPYSNAETQYF

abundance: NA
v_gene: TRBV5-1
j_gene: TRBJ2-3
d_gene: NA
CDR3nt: TGCGCCAGCAGCCCCACAAGAATTGGCACAGATACGCAGTATTTT
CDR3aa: CASSPTRIGTDTQYF

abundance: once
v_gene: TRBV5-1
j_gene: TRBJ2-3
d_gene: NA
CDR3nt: TGCGCCAGCAGCTTGAGAGCGGATGGGGATACGCAGTATTTT
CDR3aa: CASSLRADGDTQYF

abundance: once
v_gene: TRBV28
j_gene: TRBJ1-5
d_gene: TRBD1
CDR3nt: TGTGCCAGTAATAGTGGGCGCAGGGGGGATCAGCCCCAGCATTTT
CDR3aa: CASNSGRRGDQPQHF

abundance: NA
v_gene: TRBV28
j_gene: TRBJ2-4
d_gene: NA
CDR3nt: TGTGCCAGCAGTCCCTCCACCTTCAGGGCATCTCAAAACATTCAGTACTTC
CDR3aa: CASSPSTFRASQNIQYF

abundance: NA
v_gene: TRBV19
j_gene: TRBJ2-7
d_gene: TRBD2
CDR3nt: TGTGCCAGTAGTGGAGGACTAGCGGGTGCCTCCTACGAGCAGTACTTC
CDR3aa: CASSGGLAGASYEQYF

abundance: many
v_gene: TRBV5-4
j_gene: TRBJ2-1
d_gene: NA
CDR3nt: TGTGCCAGCAGCTTTTCGAGGGTTCGGTCCGCCAATGAGCAGTTCTTC
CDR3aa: CASSFSRVRSANEQFF

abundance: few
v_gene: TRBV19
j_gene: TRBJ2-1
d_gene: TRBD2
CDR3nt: TGTGCCAGTAGTATCACTAGCGGGAGCTCCTACAATGAGCAGTTCTTC
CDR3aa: CASSITSGSSYNEQFF

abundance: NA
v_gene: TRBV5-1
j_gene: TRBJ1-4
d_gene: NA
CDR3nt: TGCGCCAGCTCTGGCGGCGCGGGCAGGGGAAGTGAAAAACTGTTTTTT
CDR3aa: CASSGGAGRGSEKLFF

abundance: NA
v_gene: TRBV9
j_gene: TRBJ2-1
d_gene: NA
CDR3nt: TGTGCCAGCAGCGTAGCCTGGGGGAGGGGGCCGTATAATGAGCAGTTCTTC
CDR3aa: CASSVAWGRGPYNEQFF

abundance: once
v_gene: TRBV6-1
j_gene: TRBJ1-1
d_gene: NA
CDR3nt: TGTGCCAGCAGACACGACAGGTACACTGAAGCTTTCTTT
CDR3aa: CASRHDRYTEAFF

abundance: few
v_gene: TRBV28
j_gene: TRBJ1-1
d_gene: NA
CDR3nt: TGTGCCAGCAGTACGCCACAGGGCCCTGGCACTGAAGCTTTCTTT
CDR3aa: CASSTPQGPGTEAFF

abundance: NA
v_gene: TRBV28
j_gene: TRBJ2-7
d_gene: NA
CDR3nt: TGTGCCAGCAGCCTCGGGGGAGTGTACGAGCAGTACTTC
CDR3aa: CASSLGGVYEQYF

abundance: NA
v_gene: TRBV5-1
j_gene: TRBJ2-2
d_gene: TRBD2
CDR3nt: TGCGCCAGTAGGGGACTAGCGAACACCGGGGAGCTGTTTTTT
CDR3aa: CASRGLANTGELFF

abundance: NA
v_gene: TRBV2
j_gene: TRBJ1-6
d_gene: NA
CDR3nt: TGTGCCAGCGAGGGGACGGGTTCACCCCTCCACTTT
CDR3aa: CASEGTGSPLHF

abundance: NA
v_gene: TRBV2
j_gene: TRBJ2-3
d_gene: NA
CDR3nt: TGTGCCAGCACGGGCTCTATACGCACAGATACGCAGTATTTT
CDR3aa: CASTGSIRTDTQYF

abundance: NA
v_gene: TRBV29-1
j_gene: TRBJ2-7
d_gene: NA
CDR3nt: TGCAGCGTCGTCACCGGACAGCTTGGCGAGCAGTACTTC
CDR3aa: CSVVTGQLGEQYF

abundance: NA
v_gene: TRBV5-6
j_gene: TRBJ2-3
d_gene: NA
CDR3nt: TGTGCCAGCAGCTTGAGAGGGAGCCGACTTAGCACAGATACGCAGTATTTT
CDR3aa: CASSLRGSRLSTDTQYF

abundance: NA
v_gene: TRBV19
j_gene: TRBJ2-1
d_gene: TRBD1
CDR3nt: TGTGCCAGCCACGAGGGGGCTGAGCAGTTCTTC
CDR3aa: CASHEGAEQFF

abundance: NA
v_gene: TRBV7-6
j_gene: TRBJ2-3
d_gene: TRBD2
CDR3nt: TGTGCCAGCAGCGTTAGCGGGAGTCTAAATACGCAGTATTTT
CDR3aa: CASSVSGSLNTQYF

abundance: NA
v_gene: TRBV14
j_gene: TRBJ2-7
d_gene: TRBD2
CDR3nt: TGTGCCAGCAGCCAAGTACTAGCGGGTTTATACGAGCAGTACTTC
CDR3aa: CASSQVLAGLYEQYF

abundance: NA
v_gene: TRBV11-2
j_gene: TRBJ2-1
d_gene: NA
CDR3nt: TGTGCCAGCAGCTTAGTACAGGGAGGCAATGAGCAGTTCTTC
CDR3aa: CASSLVQGGNEQFF

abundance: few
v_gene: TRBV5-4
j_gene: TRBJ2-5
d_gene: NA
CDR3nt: TGTGCCAGCAGCTCCTATCTACAGGGTAAAGAGACCCAGTACTTC
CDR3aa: CASSSYLQGKETQYF

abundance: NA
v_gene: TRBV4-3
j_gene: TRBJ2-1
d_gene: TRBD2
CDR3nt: TGCGCCAGCAGCCCGGAAAGCGGGAGGGCCTCCTACAATGAGCAGTTCTTC
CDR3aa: CASSPESGRASYNEQFF

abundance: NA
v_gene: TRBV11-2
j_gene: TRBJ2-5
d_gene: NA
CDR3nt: TGTGCCAGCAGCTTAGATATATTCGAGACCCAGTACTTC
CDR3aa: CASSLDIFETQYF

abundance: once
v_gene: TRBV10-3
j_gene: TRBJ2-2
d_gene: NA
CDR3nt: TGTGCCATCAGTGTGGCGGTAAACACCGGGGAGCTGTTTTTT
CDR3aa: CAISVAVNTGELFF

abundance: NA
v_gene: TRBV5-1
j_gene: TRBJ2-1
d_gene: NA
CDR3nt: TGCGCCAGCAGCTTGGGGCAGGGAATAATAGGTGAGCAGTTCTTC
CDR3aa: CASSLGQGIIGEQFF

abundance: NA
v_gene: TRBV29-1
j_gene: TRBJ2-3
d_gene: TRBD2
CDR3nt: TGCAGCGTCCCTGTTTTTAGCGGAGCGGGGGCAACAGATACGCAGTATTTT
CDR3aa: CSVPVFSGAGATDTQYF

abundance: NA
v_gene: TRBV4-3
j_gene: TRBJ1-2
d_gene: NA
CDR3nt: TGCGCCAGCAGCCAAGATAGGGGAGAGAGCTACACCTTC
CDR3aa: CASSQDRGESYTF

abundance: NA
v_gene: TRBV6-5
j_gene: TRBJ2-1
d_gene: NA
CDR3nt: TGTGCCAGCAGGCTAAGGCCCGGGACTCCCAATGAGCAGTTCTTC
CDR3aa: CASRLRPGTPNEQFF

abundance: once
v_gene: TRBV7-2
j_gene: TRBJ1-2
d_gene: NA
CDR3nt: TGTGCCAGCAGCTTAGGTGGCGCCGGGCATGGCTACACCTTC
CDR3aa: CASSLGGAGHGYTF

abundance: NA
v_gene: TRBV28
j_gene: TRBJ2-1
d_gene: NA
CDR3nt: TGTGCCAGCAGTTTATCAAGGGAGCAGTTCTTC
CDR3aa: CASSLSREQFF

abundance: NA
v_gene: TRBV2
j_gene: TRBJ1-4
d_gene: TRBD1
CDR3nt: TGTGCCAGCAGTGGGGACAGGGGGTTCGAAAAACTGTTTTTT
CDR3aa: CASSGDRGFEKLFF

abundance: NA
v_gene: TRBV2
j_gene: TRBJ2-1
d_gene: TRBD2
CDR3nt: TGTGCCAGCACCCTAGGGACTAGCTCCTACAATGAGCAGTTCTTC
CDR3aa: CASTLGTSSYNEQFF

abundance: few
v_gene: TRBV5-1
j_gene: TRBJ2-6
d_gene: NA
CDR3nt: TGCGCCAGCAGCTTGGCCGCCGGGCCCGGGGCCAACGTCCTGACTTTC
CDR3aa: CASSLAAGPGANVLTF